Reported below is one T cell receptor (beta chain). Its matching antigen is unknown. PCR amplification relied on 60 Vbeta primers (plus 13 Jbeta primers). Clones were read by immunoSEQ multiplex PCR, and TCRdb kept only the in-frame ones, dropping some. The table lists 75,000 to 95,000 clones, approximately 78% of them singletons. These data belong to a study of cytomegalovirus exposure and HLA in healthy donors. Study results and limitations: From TCR beta sequences, most subjects' HLA-A and HLA-B alleles were reportedly predicted accurately. Some TCR beta chains (about 170 of them) were listed as cytomegalovirus-associated. DRB1 had the most TCR associations and HLA-C the fewest, a later analysis found, with rates varying by HLA locus.

The CDR3 length is 18 residues. Germline CDR1 MGHRA, CDR2 YSYEKL. V lost 4 bases to trimming and J lost 1 base; unmatched junction nucleotides: 11. The specimen was PBMCs. The J gene is TRBJ2-3, the V gene TRBV4-1, with TRBD2 matching over 10 bases. This clonotype originated in a male donor in good health and CMV-seropositive. This CDR3 reads CASSPQLPGTSGTDTQYF. The DNA of the CDR3 is TGCGCCAGCAGCCCCCAATTACCAGGGACTAGCGGCACAGATACGCAGTATTTT.